Below, 3 T cell receptor beta chains from the same sample are listed, as sequenced in a study of early T cells in non-severe SARS-CoV-2 infection. TCRdb re-called the 5' RACE reads with MiXCR, one entry per CDR3 protein. The sample shows fewer than 85,000 distinct CDR3 sequences, roughly 13% of them seen only once. Source material: whole blood. Receptors were obtained from an adult who was a healthcare worker with PCR-confirmed SARS-CoV-2 infection or an uninfected control (not recorded which).

There are a few counts of this clonotype. The CDR3 reads CASSNPRGTGVNEQFF. DNA for the CDR3: TGTGCCAGTAGCAACCCTCGCGGGACAGGTGTCAATGAGCAGTTCTTC. The V gene is TRBV19, the J gene TRBJ2-1, with TRBD1 matching over 8 bases. Germline values: CDR1 LNHDA, CDR2 SQIVND (reference sequence). The CDR3 length is 16 residues. After removal of 6 bases from V and 6 bases from J, the junction contained 13 bases not matched to a gene.

The chain combines TRBV6-2 or TRBV6-3 with TRBJ2-4, with a weak D call TRBD1 (5 bases). CDR1 is MNHEY, CDR2 SVGEGT, per germline. The V end was cut by 6 bases, the J end by 6 bases, with 15 bases between. This CDR3 is 14 amino acids long. DNA for the CDR3: TGTGCCAGCAGACCCCGACAGTTAATAAACATTCAGTACTTC. Its protein is CASRPRQLINIQYF.

This clonotype was counted a few times. The rearrangement uses TRBV27 and TRBJ2-7, with 8 bases identical to TRBD1. In germline, CDR1 is MNHEY, CDR2 SMNVEV (reference sequence). The CDR3 runs 14 residues. V lost 3 bases and J lost 4; bases outside the gene matches: 5. CDR3 amino acids: CASSFVRGQYEQYF. The CDR3 DNA follows: TGTGCCAGCAGTTTCGTCAGGGGGCAGTACGAGCAGTACTTC.